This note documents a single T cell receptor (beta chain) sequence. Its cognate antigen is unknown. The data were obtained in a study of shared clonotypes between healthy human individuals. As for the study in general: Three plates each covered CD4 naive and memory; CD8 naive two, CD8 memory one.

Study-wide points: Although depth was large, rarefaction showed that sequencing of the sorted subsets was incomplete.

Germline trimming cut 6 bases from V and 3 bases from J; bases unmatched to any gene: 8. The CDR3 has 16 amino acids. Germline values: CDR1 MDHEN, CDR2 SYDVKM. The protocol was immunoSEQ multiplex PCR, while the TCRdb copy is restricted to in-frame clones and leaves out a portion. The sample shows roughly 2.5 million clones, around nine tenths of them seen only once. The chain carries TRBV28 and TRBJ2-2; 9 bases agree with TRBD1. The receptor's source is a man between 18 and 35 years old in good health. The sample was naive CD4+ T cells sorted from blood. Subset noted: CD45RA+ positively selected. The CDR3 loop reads CASRRPGQGYTGELFF. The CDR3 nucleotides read TGTGCCAGCAGGCGACCGGGACAGGGATACACCGGGGAGCTGTTTTTT.